The rows below give T cell receptor beta chains drawn from one sample of a study of blood T cell repertoires in COVID-19. The repertoire was sequenced with immunoSEQ multiplex PCR; TCRdb's copy has only in-frame clones and lacks some. The sample has 220,000 or so clones, approximately 90% seen once; the top ten hold about 1%. The sequenced sample consisted of PBMCs or T cells enriched from blood (not recorded which). These receptors all stem from a man aged 50-60 years who had been exposed to COVID-19. Both conserved end residues are part of each CDR3. D genes are given only for firm matches. Size is omitted from some rows. Given values are once, few, many or a class for expanded clones.

CDR3 protein	CDR3 DNA	clone size	D gene	J gene	V gene
CSAQRARQNTEAFF	TGCAGCGCCCAGAGGGCGAGACAGAACACTGAAGCTTTCTTT	.	.	TRBJ1-1	TRBV29-1
CASSLGPGSGTEAFF	TGTGCCAGCAGCTTAGGGCCGGGTTCCGGCACTGAAGCTTTCTTT	.	.	TRBJ1-1	TRBV7-8
CASSLRDNFPRNIQYF	TGTGCCAGCAGCTTGAGGGACAACTTTCCCCGAAACATTCAGTACTTC	.	.	TRBJ2-4	TRBV5-6
CASSHNRATYEQYF	TGTGCCAGCAGTCATAATCGAGCTACCTACGAGCAGTACTTC	once	.	TRBJ2-7	TRBV11-2
CASRYGGSGRAEQFF	TGTGCCAGCAGATATGGGGGTAGCGGGCGTGCTGAGCAGTTCTTC	once	TRBD2	TRBJ2-1	TRBV2
CASSPWGLSTDTQYF	TGTGCCAGCTCACCCTGGGGACTAAGCACAGATACGCAGTATTTT	.	TRBD2	TRBJ2-3	TRBV18
CASSLSGGGEAFF	TGTGCCAGCAGTTTATCAGGGGGTGGTGAAGCTTTCTTT	.	TRBD1	TRBJ1-1	TRBV28
CASRGGSYNEQFF	TGTGCCAGCCGCGGAGGCTCCTACAATGAGCAGTTCTTC	.	.	TRBJ2-1	TRBV12-3/TRBV12-4
CASSPTSGNYNEQFF	TGTGCCAGCAGCCCCACTAGCGGGAACTACAATGAGCAGTTCTTC	.	TRBD2	TRBJ2-1	TRBV3-1/TRBV3-2
CASSRLTGVGEKLFF	TGCGCCAGCAGCCGACTGACAGGGGTTGGTGAAAAACTGTTTTTT	.	TRBD1	TRBJ1-4	TRBV5-1
CASSFYTGVEGNQPQHF	TGTGCCAGCAGTTTCTACACGGGGGTAGAGGGCAATCAGCCCCAGCATTTT	.	.	TRBJ1-5	TRBV28
CASSLGGGNQPQHF	TGCGCCAGCAGCTTGGGGGGCGGCAATCAGCCCCAGCATTTT	.	.	TRBJ1-5	TRBV5-1
CASSLKLQGGTDTQYF	TGTGCCAGCAGCTTAAAGCTGCAAGGGGGCACAGATACGCAGTATTTT	.	.	TRBJ2-3	TRBV11-2
CASSRTYPRGRTEAFF	TGTGCCAGCAGCCGAACATACCCCCGGGGGAGGACTGAAGCTTTCTTT	.	.	TRBJ1-1	TRBV7-9
CASSLAEDGYTF	TGTGCCAGCAGTTTAGCCGAGGATGGCTACACCTTC	.	.	TRBJ1-2	TRBV28
CASSPGPGTGAPLHF	TGTGCCAGCAGCCCAGGTCCCGGGACAGGGGCCCCCCTCCACTTT	.	TRBD1	TRBJ1-6	TRBV7-2
CASSLDPRLAGGTQETQYF	TGTGCCAGCAGCTTAGACCCCCGACTAGCGGGGGGCACACAAGAGACCCAGTACTTC	.	TRBD2	TRBJ2-5	TRBV7-2
CASGRQGVGSTEAFF	TGCGCCAGCGGGAGACAGGGGGTGGGAAGCACTGAAGCTTTCTTT	.	TRBD1	TRBJ1-1	TRBV5-1
CASSLAAENTGELFF	TGCGCCAGCAGCTTGGCAGCGGAGAACACCGGGGAGCTGTTTTTT	once	.	TRBJ2-2	TRBV5-1
CASRQGGTDTQYF	TGTGCCAGCCGGCAGGGGGGCACAGATACGCAGTATTTT	.	TRBD1	TRBJ2-3	TRBV5-6
CASSYRPGGYYNEQFF	TGTGCCAGCAGTTACCGGCCGGGGGGGTATTACAATGAGCAGTTCTTC	.	TRBD2	TRBJ2-1	TRBV6-5
CASSPTSPEEQFF	TGTGCCAGCAGTCCTACTAGCCCGGAAGAGCAGTTCTTC	.	.	TRBJ2-1	TRBV7-3
CASSPHGQNYGYTF	TGTGCCAGCAGCCCCCACGGACAGAACTATGGCTACACCTTC	.	.	TRBJ1-2	TRBV28
CASSPRTAANYGYTF	TGTGCCAGCAGCCCCAGGACAGCTGCTAACTATGGCTACACCTTC	.	.	TRBJ1-2	TRBV4-2
CAISESIGQAF	TGTGCCATCAGTGAGTCGATCGGACAGGCCTTC	once	TRBD1	TRBJ1-2	TRBV10-3
CASSRDRYADTQYF	TGTGCCAGCAGTCGGGACAGGTATGCAGATACGCAGTATTTT	.	TRBD1	TRBJ2-3	TRBV2
CASSQGTGRTQYF	TGTGCCAGCAGCCAAGGGACTGGGCGCACGCAGTATTTT	.	.	TRBJ2-3	TRBV14
CASSQAPNRATEAFF	TGCGCCAGCAGCCAAGCCCCAAACAGGGCGACTGAAGCTTTCTTT	.	.	TRBJ1-1	TRBV4-1